The 11 T cell receptor beta chains given below trace back to one sample, sequenced in a study of spatial heterogeneity in lung cancer. Time point denoted: sample taken at primary tumor resection. Unsorted tumor, nontumor lung tissue or cryopreserved PBMC supplied the whole RNA. TCRdb analysed the 5' RACE reads with MiXCR anew, one entry per CDR3 protein. The table includes about 45,000 distinct CDR3 sequences, over 9.5% detected once. The sample in question was PBMCs, obtained at surgery. Every receptor here comes from a female donor with early-stage non-small cell lung cancer.

The chain employs TRBV6-2 or TRBV6-3 and TRBJ1-5; the D is unclear. This CDR3 has 14 amino acids. V gave up 5 bases and J gave up 3 bases, with 11 bases separating them. Per the germline V gene, CDR1 is MNHEY and CDR2 is SVGEGT. The CDR3 nucleotides read TGTGCCAGCAGTCAGGCCAGTTACAATCAGCCCCAGCATTTT. Protein product: CASSQASYNQPQHF.

There are a few counts of this clonotype. The rearrangement uses TRBV24-1 and TRBJ2-7, with 10 bases lining up with TRBD1. CDR1 and CDR2 (germline): KGHDR, SFDVKD. This CDR3 is 23 amino acids long. The V gene end was trimmed by 2 bases and the J gene end by 4 bases; junction bases not matched to a gene: 28. The CDR3 DNA follows: TGTGCCACCAGTGATTCATTGACAGGGGGCTTCCCGAAATCAACCCCCCTCTTGTACGAGCAGTACTTC. Its translation is CATSDSLTGGFPKSTPLLYEQYF.

This clonotype has a handful of counts. The chain is built from TRBV18 and TRBJ2-7; 11 bases align to TRBD1. This CDR3 has 15 residues. J lost 2 bases, V lost 2 bases, and 2 bases had no gene match. Looked up from germline, CDR1 is KGHSH and CDR2 is LQKENI. The CDR3 coding sequence is TGTGCCAGCTCACCAGGGACAGGGGGTCCCTACGAGCAGTACTTC. It specifies CASSPGTGGPYEQYF.

This clonotype was found a few times. The CDR3 region has the DNA TGCGCCAGCAGTCGGAGTAAAGAAGAGACCCAGTACTTC. Its translation: CASSRSKEETQYF. The chain has TRBV4-1 and TRBJ2-5; D is unclear. V shed 6 bases and J shed 3 bases, with 11 bases lying between them. Germline V gene sequence: CDR1 MGHRA, CDR2 YSYEKL. The CDR3 runs to 13 residues.

This clonotype was observed a few times. The chain carries TRBV12-3 or TRBV12-4 and TRBJ1-5; D may be TRBD1 (6 bases). V gave up 3 bases and J gave up 6 bases, with 12 bases separating them. The CDR3 has 14 residues. DNA for the CDR3: TGTGCCAGCAGTTTCGCCCGGGGGCGTCAGCCCCAGCATTTT. Amino acid sequence: CASSFARGRQPQHF.

V and J are TRBV13 and TRBJ1-6; the D gene is possibly TRBD1 (5 bases). V dropped 4 bases and J dropped 9 bases, with 10 bases sitting between them. Germline V lookup: CDR1 PRHDT, CDR2 FYEKMQ (reference sequence). This CDR3 region has 13 residues. CDR3 in amino acids: CASSSGALSPLHF. CDR3 in DNA: TGTGCCAGCAGCTCCGGGGCCCTTTCACCCCTCCACTTT.

This clonotype was detected ten times or more. The CDR3 DNA reads as TGTGCCAGCAGCCCTCCGGACAGGATAGGAAACACCATATATTTT. It translates to CASSPPDRIGNTIYF. The gene calls are TRBV4-2 and TRBJ1-3; 7 bases are shared with TRBD1. Germline lookup yields CDR1 LGHNA and CDR2 YNFKEQ. J lost 4 bases, V lost 4 bases, and 7 bases had no gene match. The CDR3 runs to 15 residues.

V and J are TRBV12-3 or TRBV12-4 and TRBJ2-2; 12 nucleotides align to TRBD2. The CDR3 loop spans 17 amino acids. Unmatched junction bases numbered 9, after V lost 6 bases and J lost 4 bases. The CDR3 DNA is TGTGCCAGCAGCCCTCTAGCGGGGGGGCGGATCACCGGGGAGCTGTTTTTT. It codes for CASSPLAGGRITGELFF.

Ten or more counts support this clonotype. One junction end disagrees with the germline gene, perhaps due to a read error. The CDR3 spells CSVEGQGIGYTF. As DNA, the CDR3 is TGCAGCGTAGAAGGACAGGGGATTGGCTACACCTTC. This chain links TRBV29-1 with TRBJ1-2; TRBD1 aligns across 9 bases. Germline CDR1 reads SQVTM; CDR2 reads ANQGSEA. The CDR3 is 12 residues long.

This clonotype was detected a few times. The gene calls are TRBV7-2 and TRBJ2-1; D is unresolved. V lost 0 bases to trimming and J lost 10 bases, with 10 bases between them. Looked up from germline, CDR1 is SGHTA and CDR2 is FQGNSA. The CDR3 runs 13 residues. The CDR3 DNA sequence: TGTGCCAGCAGCTTAGCACGGACGCGGGAGCAGTTCTTC. It translates to CASSLARTREQFF.

This clonotype was seen many times. This chain links TRBV2 with TRBJ1-6, with D unresolved. The germline V and J ends were trimmed by 1 base and 6 bases, with 10 bases remaining between them. Germline CDR1 and CDR2: SNHLY and FYNNEI. This CDR3 is built from 15 residues. CDR3 amino acids: CASSEDRTSNSPLHF. The CDR3 DNA reads TGTGCCAGCAGTGAAGATCGAACATCTAATTCACCCCTCCACTTT.